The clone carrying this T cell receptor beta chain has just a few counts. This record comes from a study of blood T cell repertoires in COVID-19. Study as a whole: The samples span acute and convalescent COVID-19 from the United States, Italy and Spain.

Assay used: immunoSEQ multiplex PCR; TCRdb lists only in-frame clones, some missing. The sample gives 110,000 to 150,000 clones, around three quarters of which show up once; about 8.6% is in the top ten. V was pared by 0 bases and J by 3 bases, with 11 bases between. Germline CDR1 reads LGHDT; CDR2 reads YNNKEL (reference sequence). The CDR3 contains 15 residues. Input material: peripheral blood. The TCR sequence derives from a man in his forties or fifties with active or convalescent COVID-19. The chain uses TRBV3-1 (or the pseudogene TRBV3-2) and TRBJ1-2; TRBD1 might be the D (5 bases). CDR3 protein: CASSQDLRGHYGYTF. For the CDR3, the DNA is TGTGCCAGCAGCCAAGATCTAAGGGGTCACTATGGCTACACCTTC.